This entry lists 9 T cell receptor beta chains sequenced from one sample in a study of blood T cell repertoires in COVID-19. Clones were read by immunoSEQ multiplex PCR, and TCRdb kept only the in-frame ones, dropping some. The sample has some 200,000 clones; 82% are singletons. Sequenced: peripheral blood. Receptors originate from a woman in her 70s with COVID-19, enrolled during active disease.

This rearrangement joins TRBV18 to TRBJ2-4, with 8 positions matching TRBD1. The CDR3 length is 15 residues. J gave up 1 base and V 3 bases, and 2 bases lay outside the gene matches. The germline V gene has CDR1 KGHSH and CDR2 LQKENI. This CDR3 is CASSPDRVAKNIQYF. CDR3 nucleotide sequence: TGTGCCAGCTCACCGGACAGGGTTGCCAAAAACATTCAGTACTTC.

The chain uses TRBV2 and TRBJ1-2; D gene uncertain. The V end was cut by 7 bases, the J end by 4 bases, with 16 bases between. Germline V gene lookup returns CDR1 SNHLY and CDR2 FYNNEI. This CDR3 has 14 amino acids. The CDR3 DNA sequence: TGTGCCAGCACCGGAGAGGCCCTTGGCTATGGCTACACCTTC. Its translation is CASTGEALGYGYTF.

The chain uses TRBV18 and TRBJ1-3, with D unclear. Deletions cut 0 bases from V and 0 bases from J, with 12 bases between. This CDR3 comprises 17 residues. CDR1 and CDR2 from the germline V gene are KGHSH and LQKENI. This CDR3 is CASSPPSARSSGNTIYF. The CDR3 coding sequence is TGTGCCAGCTCACCACCCTCGGCCAGGTCCTCTGGAAACACCATATATTTT.

Of note for this clone: The junction differs from germline at one of its ends, possibly a read error. The genes are TRBV6-1 and TRBJ2-7; the match to TRBD2 covers 13 bases. Germline values: CDR1 MNHNS, CDR2 SASEGT. The CDR3 covers 17 residues. The CDR3 region is CASSEVTSGRHSYEQYF. The CDR3 coding sequence is TGTGCCAGCAGCGAAGTGACTAGCGGGAGGCATTCCTACGAGCAGTACTTC.

A word on this clone: The same CDR3 also results from other DNA sequences found in this sample. The V and J genes are TRBV27 and TRBJ1-5; the D is unclear. Germline V lookup: CDR1 MNHEY, CDR2 SMNVEV (reference sequence). Trimming took 2 bases from V and 5 from J, leaving 7 bases between them. The CDR3 runs to 13 residues. The CDR3 region is CASSLREDQPQHF. CDR3 DNA: TGTGCCAGCAGTTTACGGGAGGATCAGCCCCAGCATTTT.

The chain combines TRBV27 with TRBJ1-2; D may be TRBD1 (6 bases). V gave up 4 bases and J gave up 2 bases, with 11 bases separating them. The V gene's germline CDR1 is MNHEY and CDR2 SMNVEV (reference sequence). The CDR3 extends over 14 amino acids. The CDR3 protein is CASSSSTGNYGYTF. CDR3 DNA: TGTGCCAGCAGTTCATCGACAGGAAACTATGGCTACACCTTC.

The rearrangement uses TRBV5-1 and TRBJ1-1; 9 bases map to TRBD1. CDR1 is SGHRS and CDR2 is YFSETQ in the germline V gene. V trimming: 2 bases; J trimming: 6 bases; junction bases outside the gene matches: 5. This CDR3 comprises 14 residues. The CDR3 loop is CASSLGTGMPEAFF. In nucleotides, the CDR3 is TGCGCCAGCAGCTTAGGGACAGGGATGCCTGAAGCTTTCTTT.

The rearrangement uses TRBV5-1 and TRBJ2-7; TRBD1 is a possible D gene (7 bases). The CDR3 spans 18 residues. V was clipped by 2 bases and J by 2 bases, with 23 bases between them. Germline lookup yields CDR1 SGHRS and CDR2 YFSETQ. CDR3 coding DNA: TGCGCCAGCAGCTTTAAGGCTAGCGAAGAGGGGGCACCCTACGAGCAGTACTTC. Its protein product is CASSFKASEEGAPYEQYF.

The CDR3 spells CASSFGTSGVRWETQYF. The CDR3 DNA is TGCGCCAGCAGCTTTGGGACTAGCGGAGTCCGCTGGGAGACCCAGTACTTC. This chain uses TRBV5-1 with TRBJ2-5, with TRBD2 matching 11 bases. CDR1 and CDR2 from the germline V gene are SGHRS and YFSETQ. V lost 2 bases, J lost 5 bases, and 11 bases stayed unmatched. The CDR3 consists of 17 residues. Full variable domain (outside the CDR3, taken from reference TRBV5-1 and TRBJ2-5): KAGVTQTPRYLIKTRGQQVTLSCSPISGHRSVSWYQQTPGQGLQFLFEYFSETQRNKGNFPGRFSGRQFSNSRSEMNVSTLELGDSALYLCASSFGTSGVRWETQYFGPGTRLLVL.